A single sample is the source of the 12 T cell receptor beta chains below, sequenced in a study of T cells after yellow fever vaccination. TCRdb reanalysed the 5' RACE reads using MiXCR and keeps one entry per CDR3 protein. The sample lists under 700,000 distinct CDR3 sequences, 17% occurring once. Sample: PBMCs, taken around 5 days after the first yellow fever vaccination. The receptors were gathered from a young man who received the YFV17D yellow fever vaccine.

This chain joins TRBV11-2 and TRBJ2-5; D is possibly TRBD1 or TRBD2 (5 bases each). Germline CDR1 reads SGHAT; CDR2 reads FQNNGV. The CDR3 is 15 residues long. Trimming took off 6 bases at V and 5 bases at J, with 19 bases between the two ends. The CDR3 protein is CASRLEPTEGETQYF. CDR3 DNA: TGTGCCAGCAGACTGGAACCCACCGAGGGGGAGACCCAGTACTTC.

This clonotype was seen a handful of times. This sequence joins TRBV19 and TRBJ2-1, with D perhaps TRBD2 (6 bases). The germline CDR1 and CDR2 sequences are LNHDA and SQIVND (reference sequence). V dropped 1 base and J dropped 14 bases, with 9 bases sitting between them. This CDR3 is built from 11 residues. CDR3 DNA: TGTGCCAGTAGTATAGGCGGAGGGGAGTTCTTC. As protein: CASSIGGGEFF.

This clonotype was picked up many times. The genes are TRBV4-3 and TRBJ2-1; a possible D gene is TRBD2 (5 bases). Trimming stripped 0 bases from V and 8 bases from J, with 14 bases between. The germline V gene has CDR1 LGHNA and CDR2 YSLEER. This CDR3 has 15 residues. Here the CDR3 DNA reads TGCGCCAGCAGCCAAGAGATCGGCCTGAGGGATGAGCAGTTCTTC. It specifies CASSQEIGLRDEQFF.

This sequence joins TRBV20-1 and TRBJ1-6; no firm D call. V was trimmed by 0 bases and J by 2 bases, leaving 11 bases between them. The CDR3 loop spans 16 amino acids. Germline V gives CDR1 DFQATT, CDR2 SNEGSKA (reference sequence). This CDR3 reads CSARDAKVPYNSPLHF. CDR3 DNA sequence: TGCAGTGCTAGAGATGCTAAAGTTCCCTATAATTCACCCCTCCACTTT.

CDR3 in DNA: TGTGCCAGCAGTTGGATGCAACGTCAGCCCCAGCATTTT. It codes for CASSWMQRQPQHF. The chain combines TRBV12-3 or TRBV12-4 with TRBJ1-5; D is ambiguous. The CDR3 loop spans 13 amino acids. Trimming stripped 4 bases from V and 6 bases from J, with 10 bases between.

The chain's CDR3 is CASSPMGRETQYF. The CDR3 DNA reads as TGCGCCAGCAGCCCCATGGGCCGGGAGACCCAGTACTTC. The chain couples TRBV5-1 to TRBJ2-5; no definite D call. CDR3 length: 13 residues. Trimming pared 4 bases from V and 5 bases from J, leaving 12 bases between. Germline lookup yields CDR1 SGHRS and CDR2 YFSETQ.

This clonotype was seen ten or more times. The chain has TRBV12-3 or TRBV12-4 and TRBJ1-5; 8 bases are a match to TRBD1. Germline trimming cut 5 bases from V and 2 bases from J; bases unmatched to any gene: 2. The CDR3 contains 14 residues. CDR3 nucleotides: TGTGCCAGCAGTACGACAGGGGGCAATCAGCCCCAGCATTTT. This translates into CASSTTGGNQPQHF.

The chain has TRBV6-5 and TRBJ2-3; 9 bases match TRBD2. The CDR3 has 15 residues. The germline gives CDR1 MNHEY, CDR2 SVGAGI. V trimming: 2 bases; J trimming: 5 bases; junction bases outside the gene matches: 5. This CDR3 reads CASSYQSGGLDTQYF. CDR3 DNA: TGTGCCAGCAGTTACCAAAGCGGGGGGTTAGATACGCAGTATTTT.

The chain joins TRBV20-1 to TRBJ2-7; 7 bases map to TRBD2. Germline CDR1 reads DFQATT; CDR2 reads SNEGSKA (reference sequence). Trimming removed 1 base from V and 3 bases from J; junction bases left unmatched: 3. This CDR3 contains 13 residues. In nucleotides, the CDR3 is TGCAGTGCTAGAGCGCTAGCGGACTACGAGCAGTACTTC. This gives the protein CSARALADYEQYF.

This clonotype showed up just once. The chain couples TRBV20-1 to TRBJ1-5; 11 bases line up with TRBD1. Germline V gene lookup returns CDR1 DFQATT and CDR2 SNEGSKA (reference sequence). This CDR3 region has 18 residues. Unmatched junction bases numbered 11, after V lost 4 bases and J lost 0 bases. CDR3 in amino acids: CSATLGGTGGSSNQPQHF. DNA of the CDR3: TGCAGTGCTACCCTTGGGGGGACAGGGGGGTCTAGCAATCAGCCCCAGCATTTT.

This clonotype has just a few counts. The chain couples TRBV20-1 to TRBJ1-1; 7 nucleotides line up with TRBD1. J was trimmed by 3 bases and V by 3 bases; bases with no gene match: 4. The CDR3 spans 13 residues. Germline values: CDR1 DFQATT, CDR2 SNEGSKA (reference sequence). The CDR3 DNA reads TGCAGTGCTAGGGAGGACAGGTACACTGAAGCTTTCTTT. Translation: CSAREDRYTEAFF.

The chain joins TRBV6-2 or TRBV6-3 to TRBJ2-1; TRBD2 agrees at 9 bases. Germline values: CDR1 MNHEY, CDR2 SVGEGT. Trimming removed 4 bases from V and 7 bases from J; junction bases left unmatched: 8. The CDR3 length is 15 residues. The CDR3 here is CASSSARGGQNEQFF. The CDR3, as DNA: TGTGCCAGCAGTTCGGCGCGGGGGGGCCAAAATGAGCAGTTCTTC.